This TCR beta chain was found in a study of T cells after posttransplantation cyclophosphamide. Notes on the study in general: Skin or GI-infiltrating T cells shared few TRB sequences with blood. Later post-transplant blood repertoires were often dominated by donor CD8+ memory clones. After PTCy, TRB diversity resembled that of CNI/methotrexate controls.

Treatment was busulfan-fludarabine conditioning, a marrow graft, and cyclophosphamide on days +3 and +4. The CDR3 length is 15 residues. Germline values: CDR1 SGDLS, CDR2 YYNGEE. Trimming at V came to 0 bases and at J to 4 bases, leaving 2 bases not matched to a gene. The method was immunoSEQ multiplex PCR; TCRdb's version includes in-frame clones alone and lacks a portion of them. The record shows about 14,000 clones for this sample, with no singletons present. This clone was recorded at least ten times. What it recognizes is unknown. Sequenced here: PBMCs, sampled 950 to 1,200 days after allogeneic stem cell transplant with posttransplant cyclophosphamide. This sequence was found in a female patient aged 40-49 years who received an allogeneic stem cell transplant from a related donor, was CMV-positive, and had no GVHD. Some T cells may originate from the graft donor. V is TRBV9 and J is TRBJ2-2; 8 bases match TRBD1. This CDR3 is CASSVGDRGTGELFF. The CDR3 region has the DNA TGTGCCAGCAGCGTAGGAGACAGGGGCACCGGGGAGCTGTTTTTT.